This T cell receptor (beta chain) was observed in a study of T-cell reconstitution after alpha-beta-depleted transplantation in children. Overall study findings and caveats: T-cell numbers and diversity one year post-transplant derived largely from freshly generated T cells. There were some patients whose high TCRbeta diversity at day 60 came from surviving recipient T cells and thymic progenitors.

For TCRbeta, the library was prepared with unique molecular identifiers. MiXCR was run by TCRdb on the PCR reads, yielding one entry per CDR3 protein. The data hold about 610,000 distinct CDR3 sequences, with over 25% observed a single time. A word on this clonotype: What it binds is not known.

This clonotype was sampled from a boy younger than two with Wiskott-Aldrich syndrome, due to receive a stem cell transplant. The starting material was PBMCs, obtained before TCRalphabeta/CD19-depleted stem cell transplant.

DNA of the CDR3: TGCAGTGCTAGAGAGGCAGGGGTGGAGACCCAGTACTTC. Residues: CSAREAGVETQYF. The rearrangement joins TRBV20-1 to TRBJ2-5; tentative D call: TRBD1 (6 bases). V lost 0 bases to trimming and J lost 5 bases, with 10 bases between them. Germline-derived CDR1 and CDR2 are DFQATT and SNEGSKA (reference sequence). The CDR3 sequence is 13 residues long.